This is a list of T cell receptor beta chains from one sample in a study of blood T cell repertoires in COVID-19. Sequencing was performed with immunoSEQ multiplex PCR; in TCRdb, only in-frame clones are kept and a portion is missing. The sample carries some 250,000 clones, about four fifths recorded once. Sequenced input: peripheral blood. The receptors originated from a woman in her sixties or seventies with active or convalescent COVID-19. CDR3s include the opening cysteine and the closing phenylalanine or tryptophan. Fields, in order: V gene, clone size, J gene, D gene, CDR3 DNA, CDR3 protein. D genes are given only for firm matches. Clone size is shown for a subset of rows, as once, few, many or a class of expanded clone.

TRBV19,NA,TRBJ1-4,NA,TGTGCCAGTAGTAGCCGACAGGACCCTAATGAAAAACTGTTTTTT,CASSSRQDPNEKLFF
TRBV6-5,few,TRBJ1-2,NA,TGTGCCAGCATCACAAGTATCAACTATGGCTACACCTTC,CASITSINYGYTF
TRBV10-3,NA,TRBJ1-1,NA,TGTGCCACCGCATCAGGGTCGGTCACTGAAGCTTTCTTT,CATASGSVTEAFF
TRBV27,once,TRBJ1-5,TRBD1,TGTGCCAGCAGTTTGGGACAGGCTTATCAGCCCCAGCATTTT,CASSLGQAYQPQHF
TRBV25-1,NA,TRBJ1-6,NA,TGTGCCAGCAGTGAAACTGTCGGTAATTCACCCCTCCACTTT,CASSETVGNSPLHF
TRBV30,NA,TRBJ1-6,TRBD1,TGTGCCCAAAAGACAGGGAGCAATTCACCCCTCCACTTT,CAQKTGSNSPLHF
TRBV19,NA,TRBJ2-5,TRBD2,TGTGCCAGTAGTGGGACTAGCGGGGAGACCCAGTACTTC,CASSGTSGETQYF
TRBV7-2,NA,TRBJ2-7,TRBD1,TGTGCCAGCAGCTCGAGGACAGGTTCCTACGAGCAGTACTTC,CASSSRTGSYEQYF
TRBV4-3,NA,TRBJ1-1,TRBD1,TGCGCCAGCAGCCAACTGGGACAGGGGGGCACTGAAGCTTTCTTT,CASSQLGQGGTEAFF
TRBV5-1,NA,TRBJ2-3,TRBD2,TGCGCCAGCAGCTTAGCGGGGGCCGGAACAGATACGCAGTATTTT,CASSLAGAGTDTQYF
TRBV10-3,NA,TRBJ1-4,NA,TGTGCCATCAGGAGGGGGGGAACTAATGAAAAACTGTTTTTT,CAIRRGGTNEKLFF
TRBV18,NA,TRBJ2-1,NA,TGTGCCAGCTCACCACAAGGGGGGGACAATGAGCAGTTCTTC,CASSPQGGDNEQFF
TRBV9,NA,TRBJ2-5,TRBD1,TGTGCCAGCAGCCCAGGGGGACACCAAGAGACCCAGTACTTC,CASSPGGHQETQYF
TRBV19,NA,TRBJ1-1,NA,TGTGCCAGTAGTATCCCCCAAAGGGGGGGTACTGAAGCTTTCTTT,CASSIPQRGGTEAFF
TRBV5-1,NA,TRBJ2-7,TRBD1,TGCGCCAGCAGCTCCGGACAGGGGAGCGACGAGCAGTACTTC,CASSSGQGSDEQYF
TRBV7-9,NA,TRBJ2-3,TRBD1,TGTGCCAGCAGCTCGGGACAGGGGGTAACAGATACGCAGTATTTT,CASSSGQGVTDTQYF
TRBV19,once,TRBJ1-5,NA,TGTGCCAGTAGTATCCGCCCGTGGGAGGGATCGAATCAGCCCCAGCATTTT,CASSIRPWEGSNQPQHF
TRBV19,NA,TRBJ2-5,NA,TGTGCCAGTAGGGGGAGTGTTGAAGAGACCCAGTACTTC,CASRGSVEETQYF
TRBV5-1,NA,TRBJ2-7,TRBD1,TGCGCCAGCAGCCCCCGGACAGGGAGCTCCTACGAGCAGTACTTC,CASSPRTGSSYEQYF
TRBV5-1,NA,TRBJ2-7,NA,TGCGCCAGCAGCCTTAATCTGCAGGGAAGCTCCTACGAGCAGTACTTC,CASSLNLQGSSYEQYF
TRBV14,NA,TRBJ2-5,NA,TGTGCCAGCAGCGATTTTCGAGACGGGGGAAGAGACCAGTACTTC,CASSDFRDGGRDQYF
TRBV6-6,NA,TRBJ1-1,NA,TGTGCCAGCAGTTACCAACGGGCTGAAGCTTTCTTT,CASSYQRAEAFF
TRBV2,NA,TRBJ1-5,TRBD1,TGTGCCAGCAGGAGGACAGGGAGGGGGACCCAGCATTTT,CASRRTGRGTQHF
TRBV7-2,NA,TRBJ1-5,TRBD1,TGTGCCAGCAGCCCCCAGACAGGGATGGGCAATCAGCCCCAGCATTTT,CASSPQTGMGNQPQHF
TRBV30,NA,TRBJ2-7,NA,TGTGCCTGGAGTGTGGAGGCCTGGGGAGAGCAGTACTTC,CAWSVEAWGEQYF
TRBV11-2,NA,TRBJ2-3,NA,TGTGCCAGCAGCTTAGTCCTAGGACTATTTGCAGATACGCAGTATTTT,CASSLVLGLFADTQYF
TRBV4-3,NA,TRBJ2-7,NA,TGCGCCAGCAGCCAAGAGTATGGAGGGTCAGGAGAGCAGTACTTC,CASSQEYGGSGEQYF
TRBV2,NA,TRBJ2-3,TRBD1,TGTGCCAGTAATACTCCGGGACAGGGGGATACGCAGTATTTT,CASNTPGQGDTQYF
TRBV15,NA,TRBJ1-5,TRBD1,TGTGCCACCGCCGGGACAGGGAATCAGCCCCAGCATTTT,CATAGTGNQPQHF
TRBV10-2,NA,TRBJ2-3,TRBD1,TGCGCCACCACCGCAGGGGACAGGGCGGCAGATACGCAGTATTTT,CATTAGDRAADTQYF
TRBV19,few,TRBJ1-1,NA,TGTGCCAGTAGTCTCGGGAGGAGCACTGAAGCTTTCTTT,CASSLGRSTEAFF
TRBV10-1,NA,TRBJ2-1,TRBD2,TGCGCCAGCAGTGAGCGGGGGGGCCCTGTCGATGAGCAGTTCTTC,CASSERGGPVDEQFF
TRBV6-1,NA,TRBJ2-5,TRBD1,TGTGCCAGCAGTGAAGGGACAGGGAAAGAGACCCAGTACTTC,CASSEGTGKETQYF
TRBV27,NA,TRBJ1-5,TRBD1,TGTGCCAGCAGTCCGAGACAGGGACCGAAACAGCCCCAGCATTTT,CASSPRQGPKQPQHF
TRBV3-1/TRBV3-2,few,TRBJ2-7,TRBD2,TGTGCCAGCAGCCAAGAAAGGACTAGCGGGGGACGGGAGCAGTACTTC,CASSQERTSGGREQYF
TRBV5-1,NA,TRBJ2-5,TRBD2,TGCGCCAGCAGCTTACGACTAGCCGAGACCCAGTACTTC,CASSLRLAETQYF
TRBV19,NA,TRBJ1-5,NA,TGTGCCAGTAGTATTGCGGGATTCGGTCAGCCCCAGCATTTT,CASSIAGFGQPQHF
TRBV3-1/TRBV3-2,few,TRBJ2-7,NA,TGTGCCAGCAGCCAAGTCACAGGCTGGGAGCAGTACTTC,CASSQVTGWEQYF
TRBV7-3,NA,TRBJ2-1,NA,TGTGCCAGCAGCTTAATGGCAGGGAACTACAATGAGCAGTTCTTC,CASSLMAGNYNEQFF
TRBV7-6,NA,TRBJ1-1,TRBD1,TGTGCCAGCAGTATCCAGGGGGGATGGACTGAAGCTTTCTTT,CASSIQGGWTEAFF
TRBV19,NA,TRBJ1-1,NA,TGTGCCAGTAGTATAATTCCGGGGGGACAAACTGAAGCTTTCTTT,CASSIIPGGQTEAFF
TRBV6-5,once,TRBJ1-1,NA,TGTGCCAGCACCGAAAGGGGTGAACTCACTGAAGCTTTCTTT,CASTERGELTEAFF
TRBV28,NA,TRBJ1-5,NA,TGTGCCAGCAGTCCCGGGGGCAATCAGCCCCAGCATTTT,CASSPGGNQPQHF
TRBV4-1,NA,TRBJ1-1,NA,TGCGCCAGCAGCCAAGGACAGGCCTCATCCCCTGAAGCTTTCTTT,CASSQGQASSPEAFF
TRBV19,NA,TRBJ1-5,NA,TGTGCCAGTAGTATAAGGGGTAATCAGCCCCAGCATTTT,CASSIRGNQPQHF
TRBV12-5,once,TRBJ1-2,TRBD1,TGTGCTAGTGGTTTGGGGGCCGGGACAGGGGAAGACCTTTATGGCTACACCTTC,CASGLGAGTGEDLYGYTF
TRBV24-1,NA,TRBJ2-7,NA,TGTGCCACCGCGGGTGGCTACGAGCAGTACTTC,CATAGGYEQYF
TRBV7-9,NA,TRBJ1-1,NA,TGTGCCAGCGGTTACGGAGCGAACACTGAAGCTTTCTTT,CASGYGANTEAFF
TRBV18,NA,TRBJ1-2,TRBD1,TGTGCCAGCGGGGACAGGAGTTATGGCTACACCTTC,CASGDRSYGYTF
TRBV6-5,once,TRBJ2-3,TRBD2,TGTGCCAGCAGTTACTCGTCGCGGGGGGGTACAGATACGCAGTATTTT,CASSYSSRGGTDTQYF
TRBV28,NA,TRBJ1-1,TRBD1,TGTGCCAGCAGTCGCCGACAGGGTAGGTTCACTGAAGCTTTCTTT,CASSRRQGRFTEAFF
TRBV6-4,NA,TRBJ2-5,NA,TGTGCCAGCAGTGATGTCCGAGGCGGGACCCAGTACTTC,CASSDVRGGTQYF
TRBV5-5,NA,TRBJ2-7,TRBD1,TGTGCCAGCAGGGGACAGACCTACGAGCAGTACTTC,CASRGQTYEQYF
TRBV4-2,NA,TRBJ1-6,TRBD1,TGTGCCAGCAGCCACGATAGGACAGGGCTCAATTCACCCCTCCACTTT,CASSHDRTGLNSPLHF
TRBV5-6,NA,TRBJ1-5,NA,TGTGCCAGCAGCTTGTACAGGGTGAGTAATCAGCCCCAGCATTTT,CASSLYRVSNQPQHF